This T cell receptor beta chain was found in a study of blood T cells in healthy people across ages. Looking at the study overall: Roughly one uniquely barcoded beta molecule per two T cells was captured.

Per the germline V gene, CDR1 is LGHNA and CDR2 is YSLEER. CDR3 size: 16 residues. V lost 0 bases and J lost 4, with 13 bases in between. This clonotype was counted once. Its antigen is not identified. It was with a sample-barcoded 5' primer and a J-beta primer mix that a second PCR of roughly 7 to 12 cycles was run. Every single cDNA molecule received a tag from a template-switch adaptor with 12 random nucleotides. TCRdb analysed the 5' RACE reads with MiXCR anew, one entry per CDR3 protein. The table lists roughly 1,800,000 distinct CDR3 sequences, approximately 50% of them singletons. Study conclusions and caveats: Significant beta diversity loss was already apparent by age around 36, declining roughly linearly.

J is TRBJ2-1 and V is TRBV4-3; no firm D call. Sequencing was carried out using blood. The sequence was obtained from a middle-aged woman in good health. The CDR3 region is CASSQEGQRIYNEQFF. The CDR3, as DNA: TGCGCCAGCAGCCAAGAGGGTCAACGGATATACAATGAGCAGTTCTTC.